This TCR beta chain emerged from a study of cytomegalovirus exposure and HLA in healthy donors. Study-level results: In a later analysis, several top co-occurrence clusters appeared linked to parvovirus B19, influenza, CMV and Epstein-Barr virus. With further analysis later on, most CMV-associated TCR beta chains appeared HLA-restricted.

Concerning this clone itself: Antigen unknown.

Trimming stripped 4 bases from V and 5 bases from J, with 11 bases between. Germline V CDR1 and CDR2: SGHVS, FNYEAQ. The CDR3 loop spans 13 amino acids. PCR amplification relied on 60 Vbeta primers (plus 13 Jbeta primers). The protocol was immunoSEQ multiplex PCR, while the TCRdb copy is restricted to in-frame clones and leaves out a portion. Among 200,000 to 250,000 clones listed, 76% were seen once. Unrecorded immune exposure was likely among donors, who were nominally healthy when sampled. The TCR sequence derives from a man aged 18 to 29 in good health and CMV-seronegative. This chain links TRBV7-6 with TRBJ1-1, with D possibly TRBD1 on 6 matching bases. The sample consisted of PBMCs. The CDR3 sequence: CASSYNRDTEAFF. DNA of the CDR3: TGTGCCAGCAGCTACAACAGGGATACTGAAGCTTTCTTT. The whole variable domain, filled in from reference TRBV7-6 and TRBJ1-1, reads GAGVSQSPRYKVTKRGQDVALRCDPISGHVSLYWYRQALGQGPEFLTYFNYEAQQDKSGLPNDRFSAERPEGSISTLTIQRTEQRDSAMYRCASSYNRDTEAFFGQGTRLTVV.